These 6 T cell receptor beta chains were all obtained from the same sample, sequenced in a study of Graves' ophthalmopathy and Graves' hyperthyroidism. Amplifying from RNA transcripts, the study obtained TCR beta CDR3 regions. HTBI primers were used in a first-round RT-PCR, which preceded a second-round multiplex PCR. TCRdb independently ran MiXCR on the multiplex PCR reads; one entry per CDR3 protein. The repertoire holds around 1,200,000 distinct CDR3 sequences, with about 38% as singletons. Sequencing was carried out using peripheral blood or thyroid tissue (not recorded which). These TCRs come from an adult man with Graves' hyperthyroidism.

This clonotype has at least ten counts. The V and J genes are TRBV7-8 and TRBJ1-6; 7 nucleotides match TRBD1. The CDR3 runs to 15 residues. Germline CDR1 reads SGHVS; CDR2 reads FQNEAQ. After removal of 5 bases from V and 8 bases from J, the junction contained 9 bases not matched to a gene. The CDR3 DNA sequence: TGTGCCAGCAGCCCAGGACAGGCGGCGTATTCACCCCTCCACTTT. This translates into CASSPGQAAYSPLHF.

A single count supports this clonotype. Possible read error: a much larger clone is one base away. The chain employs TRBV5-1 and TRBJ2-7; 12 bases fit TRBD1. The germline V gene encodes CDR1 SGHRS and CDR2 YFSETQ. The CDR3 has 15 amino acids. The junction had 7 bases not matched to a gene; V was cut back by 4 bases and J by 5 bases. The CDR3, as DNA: TGCGCCAGCAGCCTCCGGGACAGGGGGCCCCACGAGCAGTACTTC. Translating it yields CASSLRDRGPHEQYF.

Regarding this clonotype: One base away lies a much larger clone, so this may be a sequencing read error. CDR3 protein: CSMSDWTKIAPVGEQYF. CDR3 nucleotide sequence: TGCAGTATGTCGGACTGGACTAAAATTGCACCAGTGGGCGAGCAGTACTTC. This chain links TRBV20-1 with TRBJ2-7, with D perhaps matching TRBD2 (6 bases). V lost 8 bases to trimming and J lost 6 bases, with 32 bases between them. Germline V gives CDR1 DFQATT, CDR2 SNEGSKA (reference sequence). This CDR3 spans 17 amino acids.

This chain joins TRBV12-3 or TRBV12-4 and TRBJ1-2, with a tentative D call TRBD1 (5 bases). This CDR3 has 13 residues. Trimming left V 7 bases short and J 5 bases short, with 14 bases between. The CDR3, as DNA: TGTGCCAGCAAAATGATCGGGGGATATGGCTACACCTTC. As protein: CASKMIGGYGYTF.

CDR3 in amino acids: CATSRVGGSSYEQYF. CDR3 coding DNA: TGTGCCACCAGCAGAGTTGGGGGCTCCTCCTACGAGCAGTACTTC. The rearrangement joins TRBV15 to TRBJ2-7; D might be TRBD1 (6 bases). The germline V gene has CDR1 LNHNV and CDR2 YYDKDF (reference sequence). The V end was cut by 1 base, the J end by 0 bases, with 10 bases between. This CDR3 region has 15 residues.

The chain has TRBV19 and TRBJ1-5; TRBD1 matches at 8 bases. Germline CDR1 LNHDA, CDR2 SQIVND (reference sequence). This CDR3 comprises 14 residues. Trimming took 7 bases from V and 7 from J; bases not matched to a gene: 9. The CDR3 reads CASNPPGGGQPQHF. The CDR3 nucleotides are TGTGCCAGTAATCCGCCAGGGGGCGGCCAGCCCCAGCATTTT.